This T cell receptor (beta chain) was profiled in a study of blood T cell repertoires in COVID-19 (dated by TCRdb to about 2020). For context, the study as a whole: The collaborator samples originated in the United States, Italy and Spain and spanned the acute and convalescent phases of COVID-19. Where available, HLA class I and class II types were taken from metadata supplied by the sample provider and were not determined by assay-based typing. Nearly every sample came with metadata listing a de-identified subject ID, COVID-19 status, age in years and sex. Deeply sampled blood TCRbeta repertoires from subjects exposed to, actively infected with, or recovered from COVID-19 were included in the dataset. The repertoires were made available in a free public database intended to serve as a resource for research on the immune response to SARS-CoV-2. The material from the prospective study consisted of cDNA or gDNA derived from T cells, B-cell-depleted T cells, or PBMCs. The samples were drawn from two sources: the first 160 participants of the ongoing ImmuneRACE study, and 1,200 or so subjects contributed by 6 global collaborators. The full study reports these points: Clinical and demographic metadata were provided uncurated, with the amount varying by source and participant.

About this clone: What antigen it recognizes has not been identified. No base quality values were provided; no much bigger clone lies one nucleotide off.

Each collaborating institution followed its own protocols to collect whole blood in K2EDTA tubes. Collaborator samples were shipped for TCRbeta analysis as frozen whole blood, isolated PBMCs, or DNA extracted from either sample type. The germline V gene gives CDR1 as SGHTS and CDR2 as YDEGEE. Relative to germline, V is 5 bases shorter and J is 2 bases shorter, with 11 bases between their ends. The CDR3 sequence holds 14 residues, the cysteine and phenylalanine included. Of all the DNA, just the CDR3 is kept, 42 bases in frame from base 1. TCRbeta CDR3 regions were amplified from genomic DNA using the immunoSEQ Assay, a bias-controlled multiplex PCR. Per the original workflow: The number of nucleated cells in each sample was estimated from the amplification of reference gene primers within the assay. To quantify the absolute abundance of each unique TCRbeta CDR3 rearrangement, sequence reads were collapsed and filtered. For each sample, productive Simpson clonality was calculated by taking the square root of Simpson's diversity index across productive rearrangements. In its TCRdb copy, this immuneACCESS table keeps in-frame sequences only and misses some clones. Where compared with another copy, unresolved V genes explain less than half of these, and the others have no known cause. The V and J calls and clone size are taken from that table; D and trimming were inferred from the DNA. This sample has some 180,000 clones in its table, and 90% of those were observed once. Less than 0.7% of the sample comes from the top ten.

The clonotype comes from a man aged 45-60 years with acute or convalescent COVID-19. Sequenced input: peripheral blood. The rearrangement joined TRBV5-8 to TRBJ2-1, with the D gene not clear enough to name. The DNA reads TGTGCCAGCAGAGGATACGACACCTACAATGAGCAGTTCTTC. It is translated as CASRGYDTYNEQFF. The full variable domain, completed from the reference TRBV5-8 and TRBJ2-1 proteins outside the CDR3, reads EAGVTQSPTHLIKTRGQQATLRCSPISGHTSVYWYQQALGLGLQFLLWYDEGEERNRGNFPPRFSGRQFPNYSSELNVNALELEDSALYLCASRGYDTYNEQFFGPGTRLTVL.